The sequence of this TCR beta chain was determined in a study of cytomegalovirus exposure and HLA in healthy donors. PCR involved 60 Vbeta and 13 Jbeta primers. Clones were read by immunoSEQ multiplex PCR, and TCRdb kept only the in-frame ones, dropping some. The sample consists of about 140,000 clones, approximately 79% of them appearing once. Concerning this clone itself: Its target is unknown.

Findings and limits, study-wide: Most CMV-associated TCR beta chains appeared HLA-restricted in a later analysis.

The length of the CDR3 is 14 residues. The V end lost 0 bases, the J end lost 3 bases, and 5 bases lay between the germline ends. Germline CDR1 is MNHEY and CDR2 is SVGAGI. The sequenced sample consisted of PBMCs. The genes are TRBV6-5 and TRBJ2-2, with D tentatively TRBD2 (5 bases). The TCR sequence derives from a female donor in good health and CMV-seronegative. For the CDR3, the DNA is TGTGCCAGCAGTTACTCCGGGGACACCGGGGAGCTGTTTTTT. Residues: CASSYSGDTGELFF.